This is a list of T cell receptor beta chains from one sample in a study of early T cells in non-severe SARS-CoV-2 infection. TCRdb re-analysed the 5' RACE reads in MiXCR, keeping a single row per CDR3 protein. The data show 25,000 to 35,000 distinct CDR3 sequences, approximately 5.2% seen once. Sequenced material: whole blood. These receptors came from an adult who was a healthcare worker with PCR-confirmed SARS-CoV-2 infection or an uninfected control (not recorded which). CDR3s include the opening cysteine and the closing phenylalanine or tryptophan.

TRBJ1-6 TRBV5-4 CASSSNRGRGSPLHF
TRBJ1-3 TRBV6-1 CASTTAFGNTIYF
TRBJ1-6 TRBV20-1 CSASWGLNSPLHF
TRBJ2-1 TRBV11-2 CASRRSGRFDDEQFF
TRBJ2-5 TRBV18 CASSGQSQETQYF
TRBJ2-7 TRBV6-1 CASSELKGTGILDEQYF
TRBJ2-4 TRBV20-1 CSAPFGSGTNPKKYF
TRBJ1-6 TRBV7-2 CASSLDNRGSNSPLHF
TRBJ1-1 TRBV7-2 CASSLRSEAFF
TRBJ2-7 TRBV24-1 CAGHRIRYEQYF
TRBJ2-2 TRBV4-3 CASSQATDNTGELFF
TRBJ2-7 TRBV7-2 CASSLKQGLDYHYEQYF
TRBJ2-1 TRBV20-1 CSARSGGGSGAYGQFF
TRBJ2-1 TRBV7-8 CASSHPRGQLLYNEQFF
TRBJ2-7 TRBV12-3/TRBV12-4 CASMKETYEQYF
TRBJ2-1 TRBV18 CASSPLRGGNEQFF
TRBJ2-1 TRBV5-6 CASSNELAGTVGQFF
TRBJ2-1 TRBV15 CATSRVWEDRNEQFF
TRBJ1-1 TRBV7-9 CASSSKVEAFF